Listed here is a single T cell receptor (beta chain). Its antigen remains unknown. PCR was performed using 60 Vbeta and 13 Jbeta primers. Clones were read by immunoSEQ multiplex PCR, and TCRdb kept only the in-frame ones, dropping some. The table shows approximately 170,000 clones, with around two thirds occurring only once. This entry is derived from a study of cytomegalovirus exposure and HLA in healthy donors. Points from the study as a whole: The study flagged about 160 TCR beta chains as cytomegalovirus-associated. The number of N-insertions in an Asian-associated ancestry cluster was reportedly below the roughly 620-donor mean in a later analysis. The dataset shows that most TCR sequences were rare, while some public TCRs occurred in many donors. Analysis was carried out at a later point, and it linked a missense DCLRE1C variant to TCR beta V- and J-gene trimming.

Looked up from germline, CDR1 is LNHDA and CDR2 is SQIVND (reference sequence). The V gene end was trimmed by 4 bases and the J gene end by 4 bases; junction bases not matched to a gene: 4. The CDR3 runs 14 residues. The V and J genes are TRBV19 and TRBJ1-2; TRBD1 agrees at 9 bases. The sequenced material came from PBMCs. The TCR was taken from a middle-aged man in good health and CMV-seronegative. The CDR3 protein is CASSTWDRVYGYTF. The CDR3 DNA follows: TGTGCCAGTAGTACCTGGGACAGGGTCTATGGCTACACCTTC.